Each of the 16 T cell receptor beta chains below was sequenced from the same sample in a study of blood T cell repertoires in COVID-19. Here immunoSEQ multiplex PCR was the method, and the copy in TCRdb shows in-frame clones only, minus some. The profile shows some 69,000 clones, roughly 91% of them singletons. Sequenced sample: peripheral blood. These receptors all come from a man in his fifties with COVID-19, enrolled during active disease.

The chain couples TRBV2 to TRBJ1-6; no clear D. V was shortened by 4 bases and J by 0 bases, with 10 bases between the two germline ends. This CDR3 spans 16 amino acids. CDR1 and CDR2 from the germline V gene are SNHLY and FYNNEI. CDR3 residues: CASSGQLSSYNSPLHF. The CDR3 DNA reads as TGTGCCAGCAGTGGCCAACTAAGCTCCTATAATTCACCCCTCCACTTT.

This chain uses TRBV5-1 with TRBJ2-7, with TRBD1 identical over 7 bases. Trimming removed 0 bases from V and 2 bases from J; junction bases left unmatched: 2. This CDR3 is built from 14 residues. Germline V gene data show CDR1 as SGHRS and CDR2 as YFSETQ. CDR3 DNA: TGCGCCAGCAGCTTGGTTAGGGGGCCCTACGAGCAGTACTTC. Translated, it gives CASSLVRGPYEQYF.

This chain's CDR3 is CAWTPPTSGRDDEQFF. In DNA form, the CDR3 reads TGTGCCTGGACCCCACCTACTAGCGGGAGGGACGATGAGCAGTTCTTC. The V and J genes are TRBV30 and TRBJ2-1, with 13 bases that match TRBD2. Germline-derived CDR1 and CDR2 are GTSNPN and SVGIG (reference sequence). The ends lost 4 bases at V and 8 bases at J; junction bases unmatched: 11. This CDR3 is built from 16 residues.

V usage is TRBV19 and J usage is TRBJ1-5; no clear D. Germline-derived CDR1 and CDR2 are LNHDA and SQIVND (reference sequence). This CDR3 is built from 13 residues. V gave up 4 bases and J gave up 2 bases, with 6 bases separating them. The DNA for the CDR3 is TGTGCCAGTAGTAGGCAAGGCAATCAGCCCCAGCATTTT. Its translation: CASSRQGNQPQHF.

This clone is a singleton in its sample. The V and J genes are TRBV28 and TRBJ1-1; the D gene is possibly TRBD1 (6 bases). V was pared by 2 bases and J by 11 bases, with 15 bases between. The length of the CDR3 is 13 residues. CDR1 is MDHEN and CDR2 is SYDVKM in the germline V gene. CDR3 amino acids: CASSLPARGQAFF. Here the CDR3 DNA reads TGTGCCAGCAGTTTACCCGCCAGGGGTCAGGCTTTCTTT. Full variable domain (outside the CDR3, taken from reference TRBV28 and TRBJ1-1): DVKVTQSSRYLVKRTGEKVFLECVQDMDHENMFWYRQDPGLGLRLIYFSYDVKMKEKGDIPEGYSVSREKKERFSLILESASTNQTSMYLCASSLPARGQAFFGQGTRLTVV.

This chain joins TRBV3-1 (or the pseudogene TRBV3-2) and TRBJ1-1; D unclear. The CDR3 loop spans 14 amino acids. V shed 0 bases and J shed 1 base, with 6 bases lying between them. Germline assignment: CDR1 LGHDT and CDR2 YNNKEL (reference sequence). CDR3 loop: CASSQDPTNTEAFF. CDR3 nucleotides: TGTGCCAGCAGCCAAGACCCTACGAACACTGAAGCTTTCTTT.

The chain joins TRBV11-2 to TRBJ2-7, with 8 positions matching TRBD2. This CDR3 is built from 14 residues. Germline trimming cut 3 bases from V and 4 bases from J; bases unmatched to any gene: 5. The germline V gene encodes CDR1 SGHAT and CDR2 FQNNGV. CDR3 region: CASSFSGGPYEQYF. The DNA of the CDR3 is TGTGCCAGCAGCTTCTCGGGAGGGCCGTACGAGCAGTACTTC.

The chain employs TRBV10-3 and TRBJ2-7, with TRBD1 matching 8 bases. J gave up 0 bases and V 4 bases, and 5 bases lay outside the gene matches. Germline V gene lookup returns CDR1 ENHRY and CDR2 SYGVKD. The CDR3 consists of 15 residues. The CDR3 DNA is TGTGCCATCAGTGGGACAGGGAGGTCCTCCTACGAGCAGTACTTC. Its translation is CAISGTGRSSYEQYF.

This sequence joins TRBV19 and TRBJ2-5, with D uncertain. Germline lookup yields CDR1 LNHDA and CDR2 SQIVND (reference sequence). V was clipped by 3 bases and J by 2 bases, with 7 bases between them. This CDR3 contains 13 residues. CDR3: CASSIRRQETQYF. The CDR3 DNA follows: TGTGCCAGTAGTATTAGGCGGCAAGAGACCCAGTACTTC.

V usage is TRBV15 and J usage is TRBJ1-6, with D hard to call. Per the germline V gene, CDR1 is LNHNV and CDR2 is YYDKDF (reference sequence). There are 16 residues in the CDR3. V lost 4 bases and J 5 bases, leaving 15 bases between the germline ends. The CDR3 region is CATSINPSTNNSPLHF. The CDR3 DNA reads TGTGCCACCAGCATCAATCCCAGTACCAATAATTCACCCCTCCACTTT. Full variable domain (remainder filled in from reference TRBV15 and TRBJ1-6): DAMVIQNPRYQVTQFGKPVTLSCSQTLNHNVMYWYQQKSSQAPKLLFHYYDKDFNNEADTPDNFQSRRPNTSFCFLDIRSPGLGDTAMYLCATSINPSTNNSPLHFGNGTRLTVT.

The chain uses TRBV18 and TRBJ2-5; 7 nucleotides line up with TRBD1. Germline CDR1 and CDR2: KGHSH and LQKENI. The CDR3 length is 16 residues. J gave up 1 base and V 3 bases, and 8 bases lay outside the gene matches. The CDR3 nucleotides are TGTGCCAGCTCACCCACGACAGGGAGTGGCCAAGAGACCCAGTACTTC. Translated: CASSPTTGSGQETQYF.

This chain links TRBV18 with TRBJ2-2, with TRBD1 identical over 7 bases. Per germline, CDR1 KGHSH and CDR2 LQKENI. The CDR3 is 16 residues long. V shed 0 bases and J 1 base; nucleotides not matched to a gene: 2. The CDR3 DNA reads TGTGCCAGCTCACCACCTGACAGGGTGAACACCGGGGAGCTGTTTTTT. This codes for CASSPPDRVNTGELFF.

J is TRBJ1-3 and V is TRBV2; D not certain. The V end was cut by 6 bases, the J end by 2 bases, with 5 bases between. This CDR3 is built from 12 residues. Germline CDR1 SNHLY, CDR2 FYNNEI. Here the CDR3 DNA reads TGTGCCAGCAGCGTAACTGGAAACACCATATATTTT. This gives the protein CASSVTGNTIYF.

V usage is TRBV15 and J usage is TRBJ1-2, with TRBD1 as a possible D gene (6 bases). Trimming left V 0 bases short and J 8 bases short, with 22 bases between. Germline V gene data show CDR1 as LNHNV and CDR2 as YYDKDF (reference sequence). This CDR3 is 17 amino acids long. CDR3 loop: CATSRDHLRGRRGGYTF. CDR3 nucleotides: TGTGCCACCAGCAGAGATCACCTCAGGGGTCGGCGCGGAGGCTACACCTTC.

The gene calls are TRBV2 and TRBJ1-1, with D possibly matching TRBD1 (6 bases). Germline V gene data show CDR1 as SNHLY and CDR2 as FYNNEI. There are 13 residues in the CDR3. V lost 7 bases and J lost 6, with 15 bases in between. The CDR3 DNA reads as TGTGCCAGCACTCGTCAGGGGAGGGCTGAAGCTTTCTTT. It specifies CASTRQGRAEAFF.

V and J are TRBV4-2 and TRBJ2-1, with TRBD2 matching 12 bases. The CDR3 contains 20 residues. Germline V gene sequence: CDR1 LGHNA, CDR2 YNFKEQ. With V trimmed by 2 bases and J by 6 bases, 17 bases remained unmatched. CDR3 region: CASSQPSLAGGTLRANEQFF. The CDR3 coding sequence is TGTGCCAGCAGCCAACCATCTCTAGCGGGAGGGACCCTTAGAGCCAATGAGCAGTTCTTC.